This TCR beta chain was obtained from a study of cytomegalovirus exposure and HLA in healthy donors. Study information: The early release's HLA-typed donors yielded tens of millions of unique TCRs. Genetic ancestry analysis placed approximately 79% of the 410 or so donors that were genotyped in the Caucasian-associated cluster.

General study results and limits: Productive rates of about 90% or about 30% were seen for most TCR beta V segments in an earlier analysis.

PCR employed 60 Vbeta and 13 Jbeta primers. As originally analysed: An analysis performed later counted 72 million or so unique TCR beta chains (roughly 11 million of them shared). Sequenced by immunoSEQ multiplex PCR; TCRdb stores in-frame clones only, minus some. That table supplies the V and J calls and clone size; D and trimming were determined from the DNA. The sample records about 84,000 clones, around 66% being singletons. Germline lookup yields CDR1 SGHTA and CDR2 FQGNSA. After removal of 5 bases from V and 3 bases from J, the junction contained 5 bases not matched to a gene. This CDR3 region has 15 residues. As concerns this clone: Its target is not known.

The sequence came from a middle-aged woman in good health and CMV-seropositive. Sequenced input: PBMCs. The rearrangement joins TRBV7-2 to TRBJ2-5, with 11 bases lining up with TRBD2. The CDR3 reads CASSTRLAGKETQYF. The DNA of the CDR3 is TGTGCCAGCAGCACCCGACTAGCGGGGAAAGAGACCCAGTACTTC.